These T cell receptor beta chains were read from a single sample in a study of shared clonotypes between healthy human individuals. Using immunoSEQ multiplex PCR, the repertoire was profiled, and TCRdb retains in-frame clones only, with some absent. The sample lists about 1.9 million clones, roughly 93% seen once, with around 1.7% in the top ten. The sequenced sample consisted of naive CD8+ T cells from PBMCs. Every receptor here comes from a man aged 18 to 29 in good health. Some clones in this sample may be carry-over from other donors' samples. Both conserved end residues are part of each CDR3. The D gene is left open where the match is weak. Only part of the rows carry a size: once, few, many, or a class if the clone is expanded.

>NA|TRBV6-1|NA|TRBJ1-5
TGTGCCAGCAGTGAAGCGGGGGCCGGCCAGCCCCAGCATTTT
CASSEAGAGQPQHF
>TRBD2|TRBV5-1|NA|TRBJ2-7
TGCGCCAGCAGCTTGGCTAGCGGGAGGAATTACGAGCAGTACTTC
CASSLASGRNYEQYF
>NA|TRBV11-2|NA|TRBJ2-1
TGTGCCAGCACCGGGACTTCTAGCTCCTACAATGAGCAGTTCTTC
CASTGTSSSYNEQFF
>NA|TRBV11-2|NA|TRBJ1-4
TGTGCCAGCAGCTACGACAGTTATGAAAAACTGTTTTTT
CASSYDSYEKLFF
>NA|TRBV5-5|once|TRBJ1-5
TGTGCCAGCAGCCTAGACAGGCAATATAGCAATCAGCCCCAGCATTTT
CASSLDRQYSNQPQHF
>NA|TRBV6-1|NA|TRBJ2-3
TGTGCCAGCAGTGAACTGGACTCCTTTAGTAATACGCAGTATTTT
CASSELDSFSNTQYF
>NA|TRBV6-5|NA|TRBJ2-7
TGTGCCAGCAGTTACTCCTTCCCGAACGCCTACGAGCAGTACTTC
CASSYSFPNAYEQYF
>NA|TRBV27|few|TRBJ2-7
TGTGCCAGCAGTTTATCGGTCGGCAGCTCCTACGAGCAGTACTTC
CASSLSVGSSYEQYF
>NA|TRBV7-9|NA|TRBJ1-2
TGTGCCAGCAGCTTAATAGCGGGGACTAGCTATGGCTACACCTTC
CASSLIAGTSYGYTF
>TRBD2|TRBV29-1|NA|TRBJ2-7
TGCAGCGCCGGGACTAGCGGTCCCTACGAGCAGTACTTC
CSAGTSGPYEQYF
>TRBD1|TRBV5-1|NA|TRBJ2-7
TGCGCCAGCAGCTTTACGAGTCGGACAGGGTCCAACGAGCAGTACTTC
CASSFTSRTGSNEQYF
>TRBD2|TRBV29-1|NA|TRBJ2-5
TGCAGCGTACGAAGTAGCGGGAGAGAAGAGACCCAGTACTTC
CSVRSSGREETQYF
>NA|TRBV28|NA|TRBJ2-5
TGTGCCAGCAGTTTGTCTGTTCAAGAGACCCAGTACTTC
CASSLSVQETQYF
>NA|TRBV9|NA|TRBJ1-2
TGTGCCAGCAGCGTAGAGGGGACAAACATTCATGGCTACACCTTC
CASSVEGTNIHGYTF
>NA|TRBV4-1|NA|TRBJ2-3
TGCGCCAGCAGCCAAGTCTCAATGGGGAAGCTTGGCACAGATACGCAGTATTTT
CASSQVSMGKLGTDTQYF
>TRBD2|TRBV27|NA|TRBJ2-3
TGTGCCAGCATCCCTAGGGAGGGAAAAGATACGCAGTATTTT
CASIPREGKDTQYF
>NA|TRBV29-1|NA|TRBJ2-1
TGCAGCGTAAAGACAGGGTGGGTGGCGGGAGAGAGGAATGAGCAGTTCTTC
CSVKTGWVAGERNEQFF
>NA|TRBV5-7|NA|TRBJ2-1
TGTGCCAGCAGCCCGGGGCGCTCCAATGAGCAGTTCTTC
CASSPGRSNEQFF
>TRBD1|TRBV6-6|NA|TRBJ2-7
TGTGCCAGCAGTTACACGACCGACAGGGCCTACGAGCAGTACTTC
CASSYTTDRAYEQYF
>NA|TRBV5-1|NA|TRBJ2-7
TGCGCCAGCAGCCAACCTCGGACGGGTACCTACGAGCAGTACTTC
CASSQPRTGTYEQYF
>NA|TRBV11-2|NA|TRBJ2-7
TGTGCCAGCAGCTTAGAGGGCAGGACCTCCTACGAGCAGTACTTC
CASSLEGRTSYEQYF
>NA|TRBV11-2|NA|TRBJ2-1
TGTGCCAGCAGGGGTGGTTCCTATAACTACAATGAGCAGTTCTTC
CASRGGSYNYNEQFF
>TRBD1|TRBV6-1|NA|TRBJ1-1
TGTGCCAGCCTTTTTGGCAGGGGGCAACCCTCTGAAGCTTTCTTT
CASLFGRGQPSEAFF
>NA|TRBV27|NA|TRBJ2-7
TGTGCCAGCAGTTTAGGGGGGACACTCTACGAGCAGTACTTC
CASSLGGTLYEQYF
>TRBD1|TRBV6-6|NA|TRBJ2-1
TGTGCCAGCAGTTCCCTGACAGGGCCCAATGAGCAGTTCTTC
CASSSLTGPNEQFF
>NA|TRBV28|NA|TRBJ2-3
TGTGCCAGCAGTGTCCCCGGGGAAGATACGCAGTATTTT
CASSVPGEDTQYF
>NA|TRBV6-4|NA|TRBJ1-1
TGTGCCAGCAGTGACTCGATTGGCACTGAAGCTTTCTTT
CASSDSIGTEAFF
>TRBD2|TRBV27|NA|TRBJ2-7
TGTGCCAACGTACTGCGCGAAGCGGGAGGGAGAGCCGTCTCCTACGATGAGCAGTACTTC
CANVLREAGGRAVSYDEQYF
>NA|TRBV18|NA|TRBJ2-6
TGTGCCAGCTCACCAGGGCCAGGGATGGTGCGGGCCAACGTCCTGACTTTC
CASSPGPGMVRANVLTF
>NA|TRBV9|once|TRBJ1-3
TGTGCCAGCAGCGTAGTCGGGTCTTCTGGAAACACCATATATTTT
CASSVVGSSGNTIYF
>NA|TRBV30|NA|TRBJ1-2
TGTGCCTGGAGAATAGACAGCTATGGCTACACCTTC
CAWRIDSYGYTF
>NA|TRBV15|NA|TRBJ1-2
TGTGCCACCTACGGAGGGACGGGCTATGGCTACACCTTC
CATYGGTGYGYTF
>NA|TRBV7-8|NA|TRBJ2-3
TGTGCCAGCAGCTTAAACGGGGAGCGGGCGGATACGCAGTATTTT
CASSLNGERADTQYF
>NA|TRBV5-6|NA|TRBJ2-7
TGTGCCAGCAGCTTGGGCGGACATATACATTACGAGCAGTACTTC
CASSLGGHIHYEQYF
>NA|TRBV28|NA|TRBJ2-7
TGTGCCAGCAGCTCCAACCAGGGGCTCTACTACGAGCAGTACTTC
CASSSNQGLYYEQYF
>NA|TRBV13|NA|TRBJ2-1
TGTGCCAGCAGCTCGATTGTTGCGGGGAGCTCCTACAATGAGCAGTTCTTC
CASSSIVAGSSYNEQFF
>NA|TRBV19|NA|TRBJ2-2
TGTGCCACCGGACCGGGCCGGGGCACCGGGGAGCTGTTTTTT
CATGPGRGTGELFF
>NA|TRBV11-2|once|TRBJ2-5
TGTGCCAGCAGCTTGGTGAGGGGACATGAGACCCAGTACTTC
CASSLVRGHETQYF
>TRBD1|TRBV19|once|TRBJ2-1
TGTGCCAGTAGTATAGACAGGGGGTTTTACAATGAGCAGTTCTTC
CASSIDRGFYNEQFF
>TRBD1|TRBV6-5|NA|TRBJ1-1
TGTGCCAGCAGTTACTACGACAGGGAAGAGACTGAAGCTTTCTTT
CASSYYDREETEAFF
>TRBD2|TRBV28|NA|TRBJ2-7
TGTGCCAGCAGTACGGGACTAGCGGCACGAACAAACTACTCCTACGAGCAGTACTTC
CASSTGLAARTNYSYEQYF
>TRBD1|TRBV25-1|NA|TRBJ1-3
TGTGCCAGCAGTGAATCGGGACAGGCAGGAAACACCATATATTTT
CASSESGQAGNTIYF
>NA|TRBV30|NA|TRBJ1-5
TGTGCCTGGGGCCAAGGGAGCAATCAGCCCCAGCATTTT
CAWGQGSNQPQHF
>NA|TRBV27|NA|TRBJ2-1
TGTGCCAGCAGTTTCTCTGGATCGTCCTACAATGAGCAGTTCTTC
CASSFSGSSYNEQFF
>TRBD2|TRBV7-6|NA|TRBJ2-1
TGTGCCAGCAGCTTAGGAGGACTAGCGGGAAACAATGAGCAGTTCTTC
CASSLGGLAGNNEQFF